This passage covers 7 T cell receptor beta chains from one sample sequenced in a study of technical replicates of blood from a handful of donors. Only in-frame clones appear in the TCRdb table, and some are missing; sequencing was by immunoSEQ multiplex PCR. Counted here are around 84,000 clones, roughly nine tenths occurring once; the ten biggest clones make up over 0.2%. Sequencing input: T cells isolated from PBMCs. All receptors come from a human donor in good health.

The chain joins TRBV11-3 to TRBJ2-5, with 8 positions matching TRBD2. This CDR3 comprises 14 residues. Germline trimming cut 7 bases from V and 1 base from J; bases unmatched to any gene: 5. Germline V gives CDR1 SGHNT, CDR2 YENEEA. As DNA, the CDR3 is TGTGCCAGCAATTACGGGGGGGCCCAAGAGACCCAGTACTTC. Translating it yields CASNYGGAQETQYF.

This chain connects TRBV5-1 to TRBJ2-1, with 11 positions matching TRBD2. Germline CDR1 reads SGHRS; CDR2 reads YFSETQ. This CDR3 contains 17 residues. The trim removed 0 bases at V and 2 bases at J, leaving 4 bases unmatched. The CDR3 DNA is TGCGCCAGCAGCTTGGCCGGGACTAGCGGAGCCTACAATGAGCAGTTCTTC. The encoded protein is CASSLAGTSGAYNEQFF.

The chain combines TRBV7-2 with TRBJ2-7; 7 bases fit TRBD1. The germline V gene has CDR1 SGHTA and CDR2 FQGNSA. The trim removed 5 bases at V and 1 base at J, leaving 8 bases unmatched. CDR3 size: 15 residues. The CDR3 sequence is CASSPRGSGSYEQYF. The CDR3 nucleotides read TGTGCCAGCAGCCCCAGGGGGAGTGGTTCCTACGAGCAGTACTTC.

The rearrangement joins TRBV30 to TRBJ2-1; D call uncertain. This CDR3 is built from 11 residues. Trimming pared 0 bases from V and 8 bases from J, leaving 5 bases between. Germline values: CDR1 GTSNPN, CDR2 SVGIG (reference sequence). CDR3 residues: CAWSVLDEQFF. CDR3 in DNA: TGTGCCTGGAGTGTACTGGATGAGCAGTTCTTC.

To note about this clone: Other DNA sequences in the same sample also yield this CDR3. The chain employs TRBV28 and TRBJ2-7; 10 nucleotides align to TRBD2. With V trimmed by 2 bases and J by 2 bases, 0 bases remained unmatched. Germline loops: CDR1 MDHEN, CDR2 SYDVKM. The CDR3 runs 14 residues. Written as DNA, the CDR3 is TGTGCCAGCAGTTTAAGCGGGAGGGCCTACGAGCAGTACTTC. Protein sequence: CASSLSGRAYEQYF. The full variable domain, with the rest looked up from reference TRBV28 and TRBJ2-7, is DVKVTQSSRYLVKRTGEKVFLECVQDMDHENMFWYRQDPGLGLRLIYFSYDVKMKEKGDIPEGYSVSREKKERFSLILESASTNQTSMYLCASSLSGRAYEQYFGPGTRLTVT.

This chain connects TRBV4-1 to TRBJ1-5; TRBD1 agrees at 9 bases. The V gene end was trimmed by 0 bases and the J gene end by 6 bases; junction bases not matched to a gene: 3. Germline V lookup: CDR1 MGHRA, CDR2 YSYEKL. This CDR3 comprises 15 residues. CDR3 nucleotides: TGCGCCAGCAGCCAAGAACAGGGGGCAGGTCAGCCCCAGCATTTT. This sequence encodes CASSQEQGAGQPQHF.

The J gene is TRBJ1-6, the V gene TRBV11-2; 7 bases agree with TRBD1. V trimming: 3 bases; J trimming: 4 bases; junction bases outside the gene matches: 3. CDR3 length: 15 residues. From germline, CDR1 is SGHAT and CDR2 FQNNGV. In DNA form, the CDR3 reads TGTGCCAGCAGCTTTAACAGGGGTTATAATTCACCCCTCCACTTT. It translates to CASSFNRGYNSPLHF.